The present entry profiles one T cell receptor beta chain with its context. Its antigen is unknown. Base quality data are lacking; no much larger clone is found one base away. The sample comes from a study of blood T cell repertoires in COVID-19 (dated by TCRdb to the early 2020s). For the wider study: Samples covering the acute and convalescent phases of COVID-19 were provided by collaborators in the United States, Italy and Spain. The samples were drawn from the first 160 participants of the ongoing ImmuneRACE study and from some 1,300 subjects provided by 6 global collaborators. The sample metadata nearly always contained a de-identified subject ID, COVID-19 status, age in years and sex. The prospective study material was composed of cDNA or gDNA derived from T cells, B-cell-depleted T cells, or PBMCs. Deeply sampled blood TCRbeta repertoires from subjects exposed to, actively infected with, or recovered from COVID-19 were included in the dataset. The repertoires were released in a freely available public database intended as a resource for research on the immune response to SARS-CoV-2. Where available, HLA class I and class II types were obtained from metadata supplied by the sample provider rather than from assay-based typing.

General conclusions and limits of the study: How much clinical and demographic metadata was included differed by source and by participant, and the metadata was provided uncurated.

The collaborating institutions used their own protocols to collect whole blood in K2EDTA tubes. For TCRbeta analysis, collaborators shipped samples as frozen whole blood, isolated PBMCs, or DNA extracted from either of those sample types. TCRbeta CDR3 regions were amplified from genomic DNA using the immunoSEQ Assay, a bias-controlled multiplex PCR. In the authors' own workflow: Within the assay, amplification of reference gene primers was used to estimate how many nucleated cells each sample contained. To quantify the absolute abundance of each unique TCRbeta CDR3 rearrangement, sequence reads were collapsed and filtered. Productive Simpson clonality was computed per sample as the square root of Simpson's diversity index over productive rearrangements. TCRdb holds this immuneACCESS table with in-frame rearrangements only. Some clones are missing; in checked studies, unresolved V genes explain under half, and the rest has no known cause. D and trimming were read from the DNA, whereas the V and J calls and clone size are those reported in that table. This sample comprises about 300,000 clones, more than 70% of them detected only once. The top ten clones comprise about 1.2% of the sample.

The CDR3, from cysteine to phenylalanine, totals 15 residues. Here the CDR3 DNA is all that survives: 45 bases in frame from base 1. V is trimmed back by 1 base and J by 8 bases, and the junction contains 8 bases that no gene match accounts for. The CDR1 and CDR2 encoded by the germline V gene are SGHTA and FQGNSA. What was sequenced was peripheral blood. Recombination linked TRBV7-2 to TRBJ1-2, with TRBD1 identical over 9 junction bases. This TCR came from a woman in her forties or fifties with acute or convalescent COVID-19. The DNA is TGTGCCAGCAGCTTAGTGATGGGGACAGGGCTCGGCTACACCTTC. Its translation is CASSLVMGTGLGYTF.